This T cell receptor beta chain was captured by sequencing in a study of a mutant IDH1 vaccine in newly diagnosed glioma. Study-level information: Vaccination began 4-6 weeks post radiotherapy alone, or with temozolomide cycles.

Sequencing was performed with immunoSEQ multiplex PCR; in TCRdb, only in-frame clones are kept and a portion is missing. The sample has fewer than 45,000 clones, 65% to 90% seen once. From germline, CDR1 is MNHEY and CDR2 SMNVEV (reference sequence). The CDR3 has 14 amino acids. The V end lost 3 bases, the J end lost 5 bases, and 11 bases lay between the germline ends. This clone was detected only a few times. Antigen: not known. Time point noted: week 47, end of study. One vaccine dose held 300 ug of mutant IDH1 20-mer peptide and came with topical imiquimod. In weeks 1, 3, 5, 7, 11, 15, 19 and 23, patients were vaccinated. The study enrolled donors with new WHO grade 3 or 4 IDH1-mutant, ATRX-lost astrocytomas.

The chain employs TRBV27 and TRBJ1-5; D is unclear. This clonotype originated in a man aged 18 to 29 with glioma. Some clones in this sample may be carry-over from other donors' samples. This material consisted of PBMCs, taken from a glioma patient whose treatment included an IDH1 peptide vaccine. The CDR3 DNA sequence: TGTGCCAGCAGTTTCGGGAGCGGGTATCAGCCCCAGCATTTT. Protein product: CASSFGSGYQPQHF.